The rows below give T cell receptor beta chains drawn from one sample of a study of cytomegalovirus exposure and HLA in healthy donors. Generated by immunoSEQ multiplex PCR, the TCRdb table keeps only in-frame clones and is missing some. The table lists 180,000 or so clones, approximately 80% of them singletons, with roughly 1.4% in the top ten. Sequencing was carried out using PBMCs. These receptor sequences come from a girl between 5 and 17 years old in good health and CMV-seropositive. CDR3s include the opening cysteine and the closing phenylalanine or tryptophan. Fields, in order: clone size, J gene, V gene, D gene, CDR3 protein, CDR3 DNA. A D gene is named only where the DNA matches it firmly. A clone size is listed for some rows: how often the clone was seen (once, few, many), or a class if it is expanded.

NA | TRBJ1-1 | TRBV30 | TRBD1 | CAWDIRGLNTEAFF | TGTGCCTGGGATATCAGGGGGCTGAACACTGAAGCTTTCTTT
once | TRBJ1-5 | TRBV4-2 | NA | CASSQEEVREPQHF | TGTGCCAGCAGCCAAGAAGAGGTAAGAGAGCCCCAGCATTTT
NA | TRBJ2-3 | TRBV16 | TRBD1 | CASSPGQPNNLTSTDTQYF | TGTGCCAGCAGCCCGGGACAGCCGAATAACCTCACTAGCACAGATACGCAGTATTTT
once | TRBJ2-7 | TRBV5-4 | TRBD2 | CASSFGGSRSCEQYF | TGTGCCAGCAGCTTCGGCGGGAGTAGATCCTGCGAGCAGTACTTC
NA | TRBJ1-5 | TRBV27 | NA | CASSFSSNQPQHF | TGTGCCAGCAGTTTTTCAAGCAATCAGCCCCAGCATTTT
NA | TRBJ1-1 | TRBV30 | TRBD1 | CAWAPGQWNTEAFF | TGTGCCTGGGCTCCGGGACAGTGGAACACTGAAGCTTTCTTT
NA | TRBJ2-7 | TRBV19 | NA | CASSFTGTYEQYF | TGTGCCAGTAGTTTTACAGGGACCTACGAGCAGTACTTC
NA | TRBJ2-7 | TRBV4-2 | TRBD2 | CASSQDYMVAGVGVEQYF | TGTGCCAGCAGCCAAGACTATATGGTAGCGGGAGTGGGTGTCGAGCAGTACTTC
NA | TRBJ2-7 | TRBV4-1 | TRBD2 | CASSQDQSSGGFYEQYF | TGCGCCAGCAGCCAAGATCAATCCAGCGGGGGGTTCTACGAGCAGTACTTC
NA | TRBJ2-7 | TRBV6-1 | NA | CASSVSITGTLTYEQYF | TGTGCCAGCAGTGTATCAATTACCGGGACACTGACTTACGAGCAGTACTTC
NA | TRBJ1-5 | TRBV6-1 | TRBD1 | CAGAGQGTQPQHF | TGTGCCGGCGCGGGACAGGGCACTCAGCCCCAGCATTTT
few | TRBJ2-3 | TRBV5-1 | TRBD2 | CASSLGLASSTDTQYF | TGCGCCAGCAGCTTGGGACTAGCGTCTAGCACAGATACGCAGTATTTT
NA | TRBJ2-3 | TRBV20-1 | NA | CSARVEPPQYF | TGCAGTGCTAGAGTAGAGCCGCCGCAGTATTTT
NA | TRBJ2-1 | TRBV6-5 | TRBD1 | CASSFGDRANEQFF | TGTGCCAGCAGTTTTGGGGACAGGGCCAATGAGCAGTTCTTC
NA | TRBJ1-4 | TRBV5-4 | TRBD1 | CASSLTGGRTNEKLFF | TGTGCCAGCAGCCTAACAGGGGGCAGAACTAATGAAAAACTGTTTTTT
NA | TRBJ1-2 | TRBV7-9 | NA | CASSLGQPVYYGYTF | TGTGCCAGCAGCTTAGGACAGCCAGTTTACTATGGCTACACCTTC
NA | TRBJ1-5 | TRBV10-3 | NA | CAISESGGNQPQHF | TGTGCCATCAGTGAGTCAGGGGGCAATCAGCCCCAGCATTTT
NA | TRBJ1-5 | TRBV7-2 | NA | CASSFGGAGQPQHF | TGTGCCAGCAGCTTTGGAGGGGCGGGTCAGCCCCAGCATTTT
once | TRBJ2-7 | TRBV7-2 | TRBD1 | CASSPGTGSYEQYF | TGTGCCAGCAGCCCCGGGACAGGTTCCTACGAGCAGTACTTC
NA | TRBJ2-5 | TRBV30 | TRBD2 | CAWSPPTSASGGTQYF | TGTGCCTGGAGCCCTCCTACTAGCGCCTCGGGGGGGACCCAGTACTTC
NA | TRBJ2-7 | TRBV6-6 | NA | CASSYATGISYEQYF | TGTGCCAGCAGTTACGCTACAGGGATCTCCTACGAGCAGTACTTC
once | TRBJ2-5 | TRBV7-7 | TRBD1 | CASSLVGTGKETQYF | TGTGCCAGCAGCTTAGTAGGGACAGGGAAGGAGACCCAGTACTTC
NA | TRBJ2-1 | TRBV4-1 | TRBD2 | CASSQPTSGSMNEQFF | TGCGCCAGCAGCCAACCGACTAGCGGGAGTATGAATGAGCAGTTCTTC
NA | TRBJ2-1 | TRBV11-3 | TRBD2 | CASSLGSWGLAGEEQFF | TGTGCCAGCAGCTTAGGTTCGTGGGGACTAGCGGGGGAAGAGCAGTTCTTC
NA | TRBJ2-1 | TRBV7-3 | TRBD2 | CASSPGTSGTNEQFF | TGTGCCAGCAGCCCCGGGACTAGCGGTACTAATGAGCAGTTCTTC
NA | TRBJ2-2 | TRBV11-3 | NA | CASSLDPLPGTSTGELFF | TGTGCCAGCAGCTTAGACCCCTTACCCGGGACTTCGACCGGGGAGCTGTTTTTT
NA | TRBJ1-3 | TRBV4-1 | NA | CASSQQTGSGNTIYF | TGCGCCAGCAGCCAGCAGACGGGGTCTGGAAACACCATATATTTT